Presented here are 26 T cell receptor beta chains from one specimen sequenced in a study of control samples from healthy donors and cancer patients. Method: immunoSEQ multiplex PCR; TCRdb's copy keeps in-frame clones and lacks some. The sample consists of roughly 68,000 clones, more than 80% of them appearing once. Sequenced material: blood. The origin of the receptors is a man in his sixties in good health.

The rearrangement joins TRBV5-4 to TRBJ2-4; D is ambiguous. CDR1 SGHNT and CDR2 YYREEE come from the germline V gene (reference sequence). The CDR3 has 16 residues. Trimming left V 0 bases short and J 2 bases short, with 12 bases between. As DNA, the CDR3 is TGTGCCAGCAGCTTGGCCAAGGGTGGCTCCAAAAACATTCAGTACTTC. Its protein product is CASSLAKGGSKNIQYF.

This clone was recorded many times. The chain has TRBV14 and TRBJ2-7; the D gene is possibly TRBD1 (6 bases). The CDR3 is 14 residues long. V was clipped by 4 bases and J by 1 base, with 11 bases between them. Germline V lookup: CDR1 SGHDN, CDR2 FVKESK. The chain's CDR3 is CASSLLGGSYEQYF. CDR3 nucleotide sequence: TGTGCCAGCAGCCTTTTAGGGGGTTCCTACGAGCAGTACTTC.

This chain joins TRBV2 and TRBJ2-3; D ambiguous. This CDR3 has 14 amino acids. V gave up 7 bases and J gave up 2 bases, with 13 bases separating them. Per the germline V gene, CDR1 is SNHLY and CDR2 is FYNNEI. The CDR3 loop is CASTEGPYTDTQYF. The CDR3 nucleotides are TGTGCCAGCACCGAAGGGCCCTACACAGATACGCAGTATTTT.

The chain joins TRBV4-1 to TRBJ2-7, with 7 bases lining up with TRBD2. This CDR3 has 15 residues. With V trimmed by 4 bases and J by 5 bases, 11 bases remained unmatched. CDR1 is MGHRA and CDR2 is YSYEKL in the germline V gene. CDR3 protein: CASSLSTSRVHEQYF. The CDR3 nucleotides read TGCGCCAGCAGCCTTTCGACTAGCCGGGTCCACGAGCAGTACTTC.

The rearrangement uses TRBV28 and TRBJ2-7; D possibly corresponds to TRBD2 (5 bases). From germline, CDR1 is MDHEN and CDR2 SYDVKM. Trimming took 7 bases from V and 6 from J, leaving 16 bases between them. The CDR3 extends over 13 amino acids. In DNA form, the CDR3 reads TGTGCCAGCATCAATTCGGAAGGAGGCGAGCAGTACTTC. Its translation is CASINSEGGEQYF.

The chain combines TRBV27 with TRBJ2-5; 7 nucleotides agree with TRBD2. Germline lookup yields CDR1 MNHEY and CDR2 SMNVEV (reference sequence). This CDR3 comprises 15 residues. Trimming cost V 3 bases and J 2 bases; bases outside gene matches: 6. CDR3 amino acids: CASSFILAEQETQYF. The DNA for the CDR3 is TGTGCCAGCAGTTTTATTCTAGCGGAACAAGAGACCCAGTACTTC.

The rearrangement joins TRBV6-6 to TRBJ1-4; tentative D call: TRBD1 (6 bases). Trimming cost V 5 bases and J 8 bases, with 12 bases left between them. This CDR3 has 13 amino acids. Germline CDR1 and CDR2: MNHNY and SVGAGI (reference sequence). CDR3 in DNA: TGTGCCAGCAGTCGGCAGGGGAACGAAAAACTGTTTTTT. Translated: CASSRQGNEKLFF.

This sequence joins TRBV5-8 and TRBJ1-5; possible D gene TRBD1, 6 bases. CDR1 SGHTS and CDR2 YDEGEE come from the germline V gene. The CDR3 totals 15 residues. Trimming removed 1 base at V and 5 bases at J, with 13 bases between. The CDR3 nucleotides are TGTGCCAGCAGCTTGTTTTGGGGGCTGGATCAGCCCCAGCATTTT. This encodes CASSLFWGLDQPQHF.

This clone was counted a few times. The rearrangement links TRBV14 to TRBJ2-5; 7 nucleotides match TRBD1. V gave up 4 bases and J gave up 5 bases; unmatched junction bases: 4. Germline-derived CDR1 and CDR2 are SGHDN and FVKESK. The CDR3 extends over 13 amino acids. CDR3 bases: TGTGCCAGCAGCCTTTTCAGGGGGGAGACCCAGTACTTC. Translated, it gives CASSLFRGETQYF.

This clone has only a few counts. This rearrangement joins TRBV18 to TRBJ1-1, with D possibly matching TRBD1 (5 bases). The germline V gene encodes CDR1 KGHSH and CDR2 LQKENI. The CDR3 contains 16 residues. With 4 bases removed from V and 0 bases from J, the gap between germline ends came to 15 bases. The CDR3 nucleotides read TGTGCCAGCTCACTCAGACAGTCGGCCATGAACACTGAAGCTTTCTTT. It encodes CASSLRQSAMNTEAFF.

The V gene is TRBV30, the J gene TRBJ2-1, with D tentatively TRBD1 (6 bases). The CDR3 is made up of 15 amino acids. V lost 3 bases and J 2 bases, leaving 14 bases between the germline ends. Per the germline V gene, CDR1 is GTSNPN and CDR2 is SVGIG (reference sequence). As DNA, the CDR3 is TGTGCCTGGAGCCGTTCGACAGGCACCTACAATGAGCAGTTCTTC. This encodes CAWSRSTGTYNEQFF.

The chain links TRBV18 to TRBJ1-2; D gene uncertain. The ends were cut back, 6 bases at V and 2 bases at J, with 13 bases in the middle. CDR1 is KGHSH and CDR2 is LQKENI in the germline V gene. This CDR3 is 14 amino acids long. This chain's CDR3 is CASSPGSDNYGYTF. CDR3 coding DNA: TGTGCCAGCTCCCCGGGATCGGACAACTATGGCTACACCTTC.

The chain uses TRBV19 and TRBJ1-5; 9 positions agree with TRBD1. The germline gives CDR1 LNHDA, CDR2 SQIVND (reference sequence). With 9 bases clipped from V and 3 bases from J, the junction kept 9 bases outside the gene matches. The CDR3 runs to 15 residues. The CDR3 spells CASQPGQGFNQPQHF. DNA of the CDR3: TGTGCCAGCCAACCGGGACAGGGATTCAATCAGCCCCAGCATTTT. Complete variable domain (other parts from reference TRBV19 and TRBJ1-5): DGGITQSPKYLFRKEGQNVTLSCEQNLNHDAMYWYRQDPGQGLRLIYYSQIVNDFQKGDIAEGYSVSREKKESFPLTVTSAQKNPTAFYLCASQPGQGFNQPQHFGDGTRLSIL.

V usage is TRBV7-9 and J usage is TRBJ2-2; 8 bases map to TRBD1. Germline V CDR1 and CDR2: SEHNR, FQNEAQ (reference sequence). The CDR3 extends over 17 amino acids. V gave up 2 bases and J gave up 6 bases; unmatched junction bases: 11. CDR3 residues: CASSLFGQGLNSGELFF. CDR3 sequence (DNA): TGTGCCAGCAGCTTATTCGGACAGGGCCTGAATTCCGGGGAGCTGTTTTTT. Full variable domain (rest looked up from reference TRBV7-9 and TRBJ2-2): DTGVSQNPRHKITKRGQNVTFRCDPISEHNRLYWYRQTLGQGPEFLTYFQNEAQLEKSRLLSDRFSAERPKGSFSTLEIQRTEQGDSAMYLCASSLFGQGLNSGELFFGEGSRLTVL.

V usage is TRBV18 and J usage is TRBJ2-1; 9 positions match TRBD1. Unmatched junction bases numbered 6, after V lost 0 bases and J lost 6 bases. Germline V gives CDR1 KGHSH, CDR2 LQKENI. The length of the CDR3 is 16 residues. The CDR3 protein is CASSPPVTGGRNEQFF. The CDR3 coding sequence is TGTGCCAGCTCACCACCGGTCACAGGGGGCCGCAATGAGCAGTTCTTC.

The chain uses TRBV3-1 (or the pseudogene TRBV3-2) and TRBJ1-6; no clear D gene. V lost 4 bases and J 6 bases, leaving 4 bases between the germline ends. The CDR3 contains 12 residues. Per the germline V gene, CDR1 is LGHDT and CDR2 is YNNKEL (reference sequence). CDR3 in amino acids: CASSRSNSPLHF. For the CDR3, the DNA is TGTGCCAGCAGCCGCTCTAATTCACCCCTCCACTTT.

This clone has just a few counts. Other nucleotide sequences in the sample specify the same CDR3. The rearrangement links TRBV9 to TRBJ1-5; the D is unclear. The CDR3 is 14 residues long. V was cut by 0 bases and J by 4 bases, with 8 bases left in between. Germline V gives CDR1 SGDLS, CDR2 YYNGEE. CDR3 nucleotides: TGTGCCAGCAGCGTAGATGGAGCTAATCAGCCCCAGCATTTT. Residues: CASSVDGANQPQHF.

About this clone itself: The same CDR3 also results from other DNA sequences found in this sample. The V gene is TRBV7-9, the J gene TRBJ2-7; D perhaps matches TRBD1 (6 bases). Trimming cost V 2 bases and J 3 bases, with 8 bases left between them. The germline V gene encodes CDR1 SEHNR and CDR2 FQNEAQ (reference sequence). This CDR3 region has 13 residues. CDR3 in amino acids: CASSLSGDYEQYF. For the CDR3, the DNA is TGTGCCAGCAGCTTATCAGGGGACTACGAGCAGTACTTC.

The rearrangement links TRBV7-3 to TRBJ1-3, with TRBD1 matching over 7 bases. Germline values: CDR1 SGHTA, CDR2 FQGTGA. The CDR3 has 16 residues. After removal of 5 bases from V and 4 bases from J, the junction contained 11 bases not matched to a gene. The CDR3 sequence is CASSKQGTSAGNTIYF. CDR3 nucleotide sequence: TGTGCCAGCAGCAAACAGGGGACCTCTGCAGGAAACACCATATATTTT.

This chain links TRBV4-2 with TRBJ2-2; 8 nucleotides align to TRBD2. Germline lookup yields CDR1 LGHNA and CDR2 YNFKEQ. The CDR3 covers 16 residues. V dropped 4 bases and J dropped 3; count of bases not matched to a gene: 7. The CDR3 coding sequence is TGTGCCAGCAGCCCGAATGCGGGAGGTTACACCGGGGAGCTGTTTTTT. Translating gives CASSPNAGGYTGELFF.

The chain has TRBV11-2 and TRBJ1-6, with D unclear. Trimming shortened V by 1 base and J by 7 bases, and 11 bases separated the two germline ends. Germline V gene data show CDR1 as SGHAT and CDR2 as FQNNGV. CDR3 length: 15 residues. CDR3 DNA: TGTGCCAGCAGCTTAGGTGGGCAGAACAATTCACCCCTCCACTTT. Protein sequence: CASSLGGQNNSPLHF. Drawing the rest from reference TRBV11-2 and TRBJ1-6, the complete variable domain is EAGVAQSPRYKIIEKRQSVAFWCNPISGHATLYWYQQILGQGPKLLIQFQNNGVVDDSQLPKDRFSAERLKGVDSTLKIQPAKLEDSAVYLCASSLGGQNNSPLHFGNGTRLTVT.

The CDR3 loop is CASSGEGYEKLFF. CDR3 bases: TGTGCCAGCAGTGGCGAAGGATATGAAAAACTGTTTTTT. This rearrangement joins TRBV25-1 to TRBJ1-4, with D uncertain. CDR3 length: 13 amino acids. Per germline, CDR1 MGHDK and CDR2 SYGVNS. Trimming took off 4 bases at V and 6 bases at J, with 9 bases between the two ends.

The chain combines TRBV6-5 with TRBJ1-1; 7 nucleotides agree with TRBD1. Per the germline V gene, CDR1 is MNHEY and CDR2 is SVGAGI. V trimming: 4 bases; J trimming: 0 bases; junction bases outside the gene matches: 8. The CDR3 has 16 residues. CDR3 sequence reads: CASSWGQRVMNTEAFF. CDR3 nucleotides: TGTGCCAGCAGTTGGGGACAGAGAGTCATGAACACTGAAGCTTTCTTT.

This chain uses TRBV9 with TRBJ2-3; maybe TRBD1 (6 bases). The length of the CDR3 is 16 residues. Trimming took off 0 bases at V and 1 base at J, with 12 bases between the two ends. Germline-derived CDR1 and CDR2 are SGDLS and YYNGEE. The CDR3 DNA reads TGTGCCAGCAGCGTAGGGGTCAGGGGAGGCACAGATACGCAGTATTTT. Translating it yields CASSVGVRGGTDTQYF.

The chain couples TRBV5-1 to TRBJ1-5, with D unclear. The length of the CDR3 is 15 residues. Looked up from germline, CDR1 is SGHRS and CDR2 is YFSETQ. Trimming pared 1 base from V and 0 bases from J, leaving 8 bases between. CDR3 sequence: CASSLTGISNQPQHF. The DNA for the CDR3 is TGCGCCAGCAGCTTGACGGGAATTAGCAATCAGCCCCAGCATTTT.

CDR3 amino acids: CASSEHRNQPQHF. In nucleotides, the CDR3 is TGTGCCAGCAGTGAACACAGAAATCAGCCCCAGCATTTT. The chain recombines TRBV6-1 with TRBJ1-5, with D unresolved. CDR1 and CDR2 from the germline V gene are MNHNS and SASEGT. CDR3 length equals 13 residues. V was cut by 2 bases and J by 4 bases, with 6 bases left in between.